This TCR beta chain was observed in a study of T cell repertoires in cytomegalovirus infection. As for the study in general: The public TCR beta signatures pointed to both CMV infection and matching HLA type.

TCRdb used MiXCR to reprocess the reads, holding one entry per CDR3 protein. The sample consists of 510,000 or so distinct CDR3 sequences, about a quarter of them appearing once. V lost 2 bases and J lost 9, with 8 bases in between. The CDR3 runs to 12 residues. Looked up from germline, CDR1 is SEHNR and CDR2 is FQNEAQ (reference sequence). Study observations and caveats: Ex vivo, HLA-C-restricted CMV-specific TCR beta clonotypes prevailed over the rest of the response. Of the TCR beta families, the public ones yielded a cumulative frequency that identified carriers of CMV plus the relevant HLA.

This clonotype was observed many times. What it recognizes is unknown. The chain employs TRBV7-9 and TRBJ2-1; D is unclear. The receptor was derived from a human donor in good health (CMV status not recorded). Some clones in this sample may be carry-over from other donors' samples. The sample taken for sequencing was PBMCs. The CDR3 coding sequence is TGTGCCAGCAGCTTATTGGAGACTGAGCAGTTCTTC. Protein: CASSLLETEQFF.